The clone carrying this TCR beta chain was recorded only once. Clones were read by immunoSEQ multiplex PCR, and TCRdb kept only the in-frame ones, dropping some. Of under 85,000 clones in the sample, approximately 93% were seen once. Trimming removed 4 bases at V and 5 bases at J, with 13 bases between. CDR3 size: 14 residues. Looked up from germline, CDR1 is MRHNA and CDR2 is SNTAGT. The sample belongs to a study of control samples from healthy donors and cancer patients. V and J are TRBV6-4 and TRBJ2-3; the D gene is possibly TRBD2 (6 bases). Sequencing input: PBMCs. The sequence derives from a woman aged 35 to 49 with lung cancer. CDR3 residues: CASSGGLMGDTQYF. The CDR3, as DNA: TGTGCCAGCAGTGGGGGACTTATGGGAGATACGCAGTATTTT.